This record concerns one T cell receptor (beta chain) sequence. Its antigen has not been determined. A much larger clone lies one base from this, so it may be a read error. The germline ends are 20 bases apart after V is trimmed by 0 bases and J by 8 bases. Via the germline V gene (reference sequence), CDR1 is DFQATT and CDR2 SNEGSKA. The CDR3 runs 16 residues from the cysteine to the phenylalanine. Kept here is only the CDR3 DNA, which spans 48 bases and is read in frame from base 1. The iRepertoire nested amplicon-rescue multiplex PCR (arm-PCR) platform was used to amplify TCR alpha and beta CDR3 regions from RNA. One-step reverse transcription and amplification used about 90-400 ng of tissue mRNA or PBMC total RNA as input. Following bead purification, Illumina adapters were added by a secondary multiplex PCR, and libraries between 200 and 400 bp were gel-purified. Libraries carried internal 6-nucleotide barcodes used for demultiplexing. Sequencing of the libraries was done on an Illumina MiSeq using 2x220 or 2x250 nucleotide paired-end reads. On the study's bioinformatics: Paired reads were merged with FLASH 1.2.11 and aligned to the GRCh37 human genome with BWA-MEM before extracting TRA and TRB reads. An IMGT-derived reference of cassette sequences and CDR3 motifs, with pseudogenes included, was used for V and J assignment. Three-frame translation of reads was performed, and productive CDR3s were defined as those with a C...FGXG motif and no stop codons. Unique combinations of V-J cassette pair and CDR3 amino acid sequence were defined as clonotypes. Hamming distance filtering was applied to reads, with thresholds set by the sequence error rate of each sample in mapped regions. TCRdb trimmed the raw reads at Q25, called clones with MiXCR and kept productive beta chains. One record per CDR3 amino acid sequence lists the most common genes and DNA. The V and J calls and clone size are TCRdb's, not the authors'. This sample gives 300,000 to 400,000 distinct CDR3 sequences in total; roughly two fifths of them show up just once. About 12% of the sample is held by the ten biggest clonotypes.

The data originate from a study of glioma-infiltrating T cells (dated by TCRdb to the mid-2010s). As for the study more broadly: Low-grade gliomas were represented by WHO grade II oligodendrogliomas or astrocytomas, and glioblastomas were represented by WHO grade IV tumors that were sampled at initial rather than recurrent diagnosis. Glioma patients received dexamethasone for six or fewer days before surgery. For blood libraries, the target was roughly 4- to 11-fold sequencing coverage of some 960,000 peripheral T cells. TCR alpha- and beta-chain repertoires were sequenced from glioma tissue, non-neoplastic brain tissue and matched peripheral blood mononuclear cells. To measure divergence between tissue and blood T-cell populations, each tissue-infiltrating repertoire was compared with the peripheral blood repertoire of the same patient. Three low-grade glioma patients, roughly eight primary glioblastoma patients, and three non-glioma patients who contributed non-neoplastic brain tissue made up the paired cohort.

Immediately after resection, surgical brain or tumor specimens were cryofrozen in liquid nitrogen, and peripheral blood cells were collected at the same time. Beyond this particular receptor, the publication reports: A signature set of shared blood CDR3 motifs marked patients with low tissue-blood divergence and was depleted in highly divergent patients. Only a very small number of CDR3 sequences turned up in both tissue and blood, a result put down to high CDR3 diversity combined with limited sampling. Group comparisons rested on small numbers: three non-neoplastic, three low-grade glioma and fewer than 10 glioblastoma patients. VJ-independent divergence between tissue and blood was found to be below expectation in non-neoplastic patients but above expectation in all gliomas, particularly low-grade gliomas.

Sequencing was carried out using glioma tissue, nonneoplastic brain tissue, or PBMCs (not recorded which). The rearrangement combines TRBV20-1 with TRBJ2-1; TRBD2 could be the D gene, as 6 bases match. This clonotype was sampled from a human donor with low-grade glioma or glioblastoma, undergoing nonglioma brain surgery, or in good health (not recorded which). The CDR3: CSARDYRGSSKDEQFF. The DNA is TGCAGTGCTAGAGATTATCGGGGGAGTAGTAAGGATGAGCAGTTCTTC.